This TCR beta chain was recorded in a study of cytomegalovirus exposure and HLA in healthy donors. The V and J ends lost 5 bases and 8 bases, in that order; junction bases with no gene match: 9. Germline CDR1 is MNHEY and CDR2 is SVGAGI. CDR3 length: 15 amino acids. Vbeta (60) and Jbeta (13) primers were used in the PCR. Only in-frame clones appear in the TCRdb table, and some are missing; sequencing was by immunoSEQ multiplex PCR. This table holds hundreds of thousands of clones, 82% found once. The chain couples TRBV6-5 to TRBJ1-4, with TRBD1 matching over 9 bases. This TCR was sampled from a man aged 35-49 years in good health and CMV-seropositive. The material sequenced was PBMCs. CDR3 sequence (DNA): TGTGCCAGCAGTAACGACAGGGGGAATAAGGAAAAACTGTTTTTT. Its protein is CASSNDRGNKEKLFF.